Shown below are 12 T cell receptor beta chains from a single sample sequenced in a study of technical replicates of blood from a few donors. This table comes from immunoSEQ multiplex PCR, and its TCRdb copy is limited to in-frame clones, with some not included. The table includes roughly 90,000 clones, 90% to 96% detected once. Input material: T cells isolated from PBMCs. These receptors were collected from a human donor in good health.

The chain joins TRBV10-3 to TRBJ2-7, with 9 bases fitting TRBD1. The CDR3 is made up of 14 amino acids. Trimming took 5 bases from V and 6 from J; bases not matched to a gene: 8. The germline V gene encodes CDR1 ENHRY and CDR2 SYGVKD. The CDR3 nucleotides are TGTGCCATCAGTCGGACAGGGGTCTCTTCCGAGCAGTACTTC. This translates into CAISRTGVSSEQYF.

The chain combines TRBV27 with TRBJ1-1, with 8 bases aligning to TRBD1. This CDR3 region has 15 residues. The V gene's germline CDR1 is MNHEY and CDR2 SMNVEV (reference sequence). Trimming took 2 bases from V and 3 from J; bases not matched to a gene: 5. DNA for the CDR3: TGTGCCAGCAGTTTAAGGACAGGGTCGGACACTGAAGCTTTCTTT. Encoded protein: CASSLRTGSDTEAFF.

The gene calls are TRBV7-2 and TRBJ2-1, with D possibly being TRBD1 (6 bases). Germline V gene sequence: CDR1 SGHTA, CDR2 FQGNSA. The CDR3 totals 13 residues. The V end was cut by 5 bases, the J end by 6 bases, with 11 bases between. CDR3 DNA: TGTGCCAGCAGCGGAAGAGGGGGCAATGAGCAGTTCTTC. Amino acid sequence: CASSGRGGNEQFF.

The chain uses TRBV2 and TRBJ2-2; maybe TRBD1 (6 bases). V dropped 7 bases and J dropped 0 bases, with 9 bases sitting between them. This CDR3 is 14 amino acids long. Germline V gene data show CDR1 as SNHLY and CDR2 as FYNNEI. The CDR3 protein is CASNRATNTGELFF. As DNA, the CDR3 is TGTGCCAGCAACAGGGCTACGAACACCGGGGAGCTGTTTTTT.

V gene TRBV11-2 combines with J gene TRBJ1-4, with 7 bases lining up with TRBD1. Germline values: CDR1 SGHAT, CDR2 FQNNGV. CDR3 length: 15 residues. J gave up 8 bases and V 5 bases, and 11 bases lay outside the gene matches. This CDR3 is CASSPGDRGQEKLFF. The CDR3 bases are TGTGCCAGCAGCCCCGGGGATAGGGGGCAGGAAAAACTGTTTTTT. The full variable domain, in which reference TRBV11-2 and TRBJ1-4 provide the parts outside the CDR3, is EAGVAQSPRYKIIEKRQSVAFWCNPISGHATLYWYQQILGQGPKLLIQFQNNGVVDDSQLPKDRFSAERLKGVDSTLKIQPAKLEDSAVYLCASSPGDRGQEKLFFGSGTQLSVL.

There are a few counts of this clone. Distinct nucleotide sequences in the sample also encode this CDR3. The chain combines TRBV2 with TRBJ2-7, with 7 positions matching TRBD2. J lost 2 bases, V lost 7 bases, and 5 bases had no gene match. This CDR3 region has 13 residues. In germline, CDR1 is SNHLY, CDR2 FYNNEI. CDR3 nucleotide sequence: TGTGCCAGCACGCAGCGGGGAACCTACGAGCAGTACTTC. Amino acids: CASTQRGTYEQYF.

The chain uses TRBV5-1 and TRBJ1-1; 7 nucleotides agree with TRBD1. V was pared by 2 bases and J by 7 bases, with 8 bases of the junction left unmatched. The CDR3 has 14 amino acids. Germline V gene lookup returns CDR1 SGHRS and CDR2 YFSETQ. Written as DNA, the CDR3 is TGCGCCAGCAGCTTACGACAGGGTGAGGATGAAGCTTTCTTT. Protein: CASSLRQGEDEAFF.

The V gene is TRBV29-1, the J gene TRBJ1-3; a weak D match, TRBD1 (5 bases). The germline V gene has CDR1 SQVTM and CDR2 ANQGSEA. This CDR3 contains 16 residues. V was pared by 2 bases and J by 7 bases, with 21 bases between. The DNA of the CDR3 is TGCAGCGTTGAACCAGCAGAGGGGAGGGCAGGGAACACCATATATTTT. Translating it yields CSVEPAEGRAGNTIYF. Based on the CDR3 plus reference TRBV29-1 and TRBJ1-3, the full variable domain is SAVISQKPSRDICQRGTSLTIQCQVDSQVTMMFWYRQQPGQSLTLIATANQGSEATYESGFVIDKFPISRPNLTFSTLTVSNMSPEDSSIYLCSVEPAEGRAGNTIYFGEGSWLTVV.

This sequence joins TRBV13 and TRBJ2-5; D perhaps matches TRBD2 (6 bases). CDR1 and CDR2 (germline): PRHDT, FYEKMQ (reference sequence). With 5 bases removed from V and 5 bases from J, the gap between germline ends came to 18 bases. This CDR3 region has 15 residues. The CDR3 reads CASSPHRAGGETQYF. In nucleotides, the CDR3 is TGTGCCAGCAGCCCTCACCGGGCTGGGGGGGAGACCCAGTACTTC.

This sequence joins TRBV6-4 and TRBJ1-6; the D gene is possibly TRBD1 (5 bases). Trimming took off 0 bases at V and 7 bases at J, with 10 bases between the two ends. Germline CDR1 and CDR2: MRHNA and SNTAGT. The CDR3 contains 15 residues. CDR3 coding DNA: TGTGCCAGCAGTGACTCGCCAGGGAACAATTCACCCCTCCACTTT. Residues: CASSDSPGNNSPLHF.

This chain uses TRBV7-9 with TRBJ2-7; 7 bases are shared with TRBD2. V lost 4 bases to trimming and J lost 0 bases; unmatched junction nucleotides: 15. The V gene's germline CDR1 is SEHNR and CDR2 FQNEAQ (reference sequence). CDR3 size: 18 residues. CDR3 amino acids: CASSSYGGPSGSSYEQYF. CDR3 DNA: TGTGCCAGCAGCTCATACGGAGGGCCTAGCGGTAGCTCCTACGAGCAGTACTTC.

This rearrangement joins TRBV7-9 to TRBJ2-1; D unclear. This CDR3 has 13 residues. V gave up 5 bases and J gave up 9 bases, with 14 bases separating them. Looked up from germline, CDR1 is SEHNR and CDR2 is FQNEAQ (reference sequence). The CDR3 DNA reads TGTGCCAGCAGCCGAAACCTCAGGATTGAGCAGTTCTTC. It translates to CASSRNLRIEQFF.